The following is a TCR beta chain sequence with its context. The target antigen is unknown. This entry belongs to a study of cytomegalovirus exposure and HLA in healthy donors. Study summary: The Caucasian-associated ancestry cluster contained 75% to 85% of the approximately 400 genotyped donors.

V trimming: 6 bases; J trimming: 5 bases; junction bases outside the gene matches: 11. From germline, CDR1 is SGHTA and CDR2 FQGNSA. The CDR3 has 15 amino acids. With 60 Vbeta and 13 Jbeta primers, the PCR was carried out. The method was immunoSEQ multiplex PCR; TCRdb's version includes in-frame clones alone and lacks a portion of them. This table holds around 130,000 clones, roughly 80% found once. Study-level results: Later, an analysis found that common viral pathogens appeared to be linked with several of the most significant clusters. Researchers catalogued over 150 TCR beta chains as cytomegalovirus-associated. The majority of TCR sequences were rare, yet some public TCRs appeared in many donors.

The TCR originated in a woman aged 55-70 years in good health and CMV-seronegative. This chain connects TRBV7-2 to TRBJ2-5, with TRBD2 matching 8 bases. The sample taken for sequencing was PBMCs. CDR3 amino acids: CASRPSRLAPETQYF. The CDR3 region has the DNA TGTGCCAGCAGACCATCTCGACTAGCGCCGGAGACCCAGTACTTC.